This TCR beta chain was recorded in a study of shared T cell receptors in the human thymus (dated by TCRdb to about 2021). About the investigation overall: The study examined how self-reactive, shared T-cell receptor alpha chains are generated in the human thymus.

Regarding this clone: Its antigen remains undetermined. Per-base qualities were not stored, and no clone one base away is much larger.

The library was built by means of the immunoSEQ multiplex PCR assay. TCRdb obtained this table from immuneACCESS and retained in-frame rearrangements with V and J assigned. These tables miss some clones; where compared with another copy, unresolved V genes account for less than half of the shortfall, and the remainder is unexplained. This sample gives fewer than 700,000 clones in total; 85% to 90% of them show up just once. Approximately 0.01% of the sample goes to the ten largest clones. A distance of 14 bases separates the germline ends of V and J, which lose 6 bases and 2 bases respectively. CDR1 SGHVS and CDR2 FQNEAQ were looked up in the germline V gene. Counted from cysteine to phenylalanine, this CDR3 has 14 amino acids. Of all the DNA, just the CDR3 is kept, 42 bases in frame from base 1. The data were also submitted as part of a second study, on human thymus T cells. As the second paper documents: The donors were immunologically healthy infants in Finland who had open corrective cardiac surgery for congenital heart defects. Thymus tissue was obtained as surgical resects removed during corrective cardiac surgery. Both the thymic and the peripheral blood repertoires appeared to show biased V and J gene segment usage. According to the related research, thymic TCR repertoires were highly overlapping among unrelated individuals. TCR alpha and beta repertoires from fewer than ten infant thymus samples and a few related peripheral blood samples were characterized in the study. Donor ages ranged from about 6 to 250 days, and the cohort comprised more than 5 male and a couple of female infants. Thymocytes were freed from the tissue by mechanical means and kept at -70 degrees C as pellets of roughly 8.5-31 million cells. Genomic DNA was extracted from frozen cell pellets with a QIAsymphony instrument. The immunoSEQ multiplex PCR assay was used to amplify the TCRB and TCRAD loci from a standardized quantity of quality-controlled genomic DNA. The V(D)J region was spanned by amplicons of a length sufficient to cover the CDR3 and to identify V and J genes. The commercial immunoSEQ service was used to sequence amplicons on an Illumina platform. Corrections for primer bias and sequencing errors followed previously described methods, while TCRAD and TCRB definitions were based on the IMGT database. Repertoires were analysed with immunoSEQ Analyzer 3.0 and VDJTools, covering basic statistics, V/J segment usage, diversity estimates, rarefaction and pairwise overlap. To estimate diversity, the Chao1, ChaoE, Efron-Thisted, Shannon and inverse Simpson indices were applied, and diversity was also estimated on datasets down-sampled to the smallest sample. For repertoire overlap, CDR3 nucleotide sequence, V gene and J gene had to match strictly, and clustering was done by Jaccard-based multidimensional scaling. On average, thymus samples yielded approximately 780,000 unique TCRB clonotypes, whereas blood samples yielded some 85,000.

This TCR was sampled from a boy under three years old with a congenital heart defect. Donor details come from another sample of the same person, matched by shared clones. Sequenced input: thymocytes. The chain is encoded by TRBV7-8 joined to TRBJ2-7; the D gene is possibly TRBD1, with 6 bases matching. In nucleotides, the sequence is TGTGCCAGCAGTCCCGGACAGCCGGCCTACGAGCAGTACTTC. This sequence encodes CASSPGQPAYEQYF.